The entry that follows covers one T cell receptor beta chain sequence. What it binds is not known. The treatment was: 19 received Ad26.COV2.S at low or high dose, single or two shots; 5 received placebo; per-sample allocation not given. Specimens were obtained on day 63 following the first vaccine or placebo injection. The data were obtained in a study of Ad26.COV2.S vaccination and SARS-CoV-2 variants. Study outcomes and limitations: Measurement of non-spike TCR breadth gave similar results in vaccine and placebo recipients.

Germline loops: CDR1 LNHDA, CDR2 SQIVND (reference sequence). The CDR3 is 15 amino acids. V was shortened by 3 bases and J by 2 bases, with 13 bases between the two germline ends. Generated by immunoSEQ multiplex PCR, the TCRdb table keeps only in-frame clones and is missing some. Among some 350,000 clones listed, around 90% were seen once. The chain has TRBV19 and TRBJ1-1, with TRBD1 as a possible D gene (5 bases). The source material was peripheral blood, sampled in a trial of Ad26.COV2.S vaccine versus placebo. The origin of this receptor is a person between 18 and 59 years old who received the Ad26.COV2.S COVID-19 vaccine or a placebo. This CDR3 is CASSIPGGINTEAFF. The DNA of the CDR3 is TGTGCCAGTAGTATCCCGGGGGGGATTAACACTGAAGCTTTCTTT.